A selection of T cell receptor beta chains follows, all from one sample in a study of cytomegalovirus exposure and HLA in healthy donors. Sequencing was performed with immunoSEQ multiplex PCR; in TCRdb, only in-frame clones are kept and a portion is missing. Here the sample table reports some 200,000 clones. Material: PBMCs. The origin of the receptors is a woman aged 18 to 35 in good health and CMV-seropositive. Both conserved end residues are part of each CDR3. The D gene is left open where the match is weak.

D,V,J,DNA,CDR3
TRBD2,TRBV5-1,TRBJ2-5,TGCGCCAGCAGCCCCGGGACTAGCGGGCTCCAAGAGACCCAGTACTTC,CASSPGTSGLQETQYF
NA,TRBV27,TRBJ2-1,TGTGCCAGCAGTTCACGGGGGAGTGCCAATGAGCAGTTCTTC,CASSSRGSANEQFF
NA,TRBV5-6,TRBJ2-1,TGTGCCAGCAGCCCCTGGACTGTGAGCTCCTACAATGAGCAGTTCTTC,CASSPWTVSSYNEQFF
NA,TRBV19,TRBJ1-1,TGTGCCAGTAGTATCAGTAGGGGCACTGAAGCTTTCTTT,CASSISRGTEAFF
TRBD2,TRBV13,TRBJ2-5,TGTGCCAGCAGCTTGGGGGGGGAGGAGACCCAGTACTTC,CASSLGGEETQYF
NA,TRBV30,TRBJ1-1,TGTGCCTGGAGTGTACGAGATAACACTGAAGCTTTCTTT,CAWSVRDNTEAFF
TRBD1,TRBV19,TRBJ1-5,TGTGCCAGTAGTACCATGGACAGGGGGCGCGGTCAGCCCCAGCATTTT,CASSTMDRGRGQPQHF
TRBD1,TRBV6-5,TRBJ2-7,TGTGCCAGCAGGCTGAACCGGGACAGACTCTACGAGCAGTACTTC,CASRLNRDRLYEQYF
NA,TRBV19,TRBJ2-3,TGTGCCAGTAGCCTTGACATGAGCCCAGATACGCAGTATTTT,CASSLDMSPDTQYF
NA,TRBV2,TRBJ2-7,TGTGCCAGCATTTATACGTCTGACTCCTACGAGCAGTACTTC,CASIYTSDSYEQYF
NA,TRBV4-3,TRBJ1-2,TGCGCCAGCAGCCAAGATCGGGTGGCCCGCTATGGCTACACCTTC,CASSQDRVARYGYTF
NA,TRBV6-5,TRBJ2-1,TGTGCCAGCAGGGACGCCGGGGGGCGCCTACTTTTCTTC,CASRDAGGRLLFF
TRBD1,TRBV15,TRBJ2-3,TGTGCCACCAGCTGGACAGGTACTAGCACAGATACGCAGTATTTT,CATSWTGTSTDTQYF
NA,TRBV6-1,TRBJ2-1,TGTGCCAGCAGTGAAAGTATTGGGCGCAATGAGCAGTTCTTC,CASSESIGRNEQFF
NA,TRBV7-3,TRBJ1-1,TGTGCCAGCAGCTTCAGTTCATCGAACACTGAAGCTTTCTTT,CASSFSSSNTEAFF
TRBD1,TRBV5-4,TRBJ2-1,TGTGCCAGCAGCCCGACAGGGTCATCTTACAATGAGCAGTTCTTC,CASSPTGSSYNEQFF
NA,TRBV10-3,TRBJ1-5,TGTGCCATCAGTGACCAGGGGACATCCCTGCATTTT,CAISDQGTSLHF
TRBD1,TRBV7-2,TRBJ1-5,TGTGCCAGCAGCTACCGAGGGACAGGGGGCCATCAGCCCCAGCATTTT,CASSYRGTGGHQPQHF
TRBD1,TRBV7-6,TRBJ1-5,TGTGCCAGCAGCTTAGACGGCAGGGGGAAGAATCAGCCCCAGCATTTT,CASSLDGRGKNQPQHF
NA,TRBV9,TRBJ2-3,TGTGCCAGCAGCGTAGAGGGGGGGCTCACAGATACGCAGTATTTT,CASSVEGGLTDTQYF
TRBD2,TRBV6-5,TRBJ2-7,TGTGCCAGCAGCCCGGGACTAGCGGGAAACGAGCAGTACTTC,CASSPGLAGNEQYF
NA,TRBV5-1,TRBJ2-1,TGCGCCAGCAGTCTGGCCGTAAACTCCTACAATGAGCAGTTCTTC,CASSLAVNSYNEQFF
TRBD1,TRBV5-1,TRBJ1-2,TGCGCCAGCAGCACGGACAGGGGGCTCTATGGCTACACCTTC,CASSTDRGLYGYTF